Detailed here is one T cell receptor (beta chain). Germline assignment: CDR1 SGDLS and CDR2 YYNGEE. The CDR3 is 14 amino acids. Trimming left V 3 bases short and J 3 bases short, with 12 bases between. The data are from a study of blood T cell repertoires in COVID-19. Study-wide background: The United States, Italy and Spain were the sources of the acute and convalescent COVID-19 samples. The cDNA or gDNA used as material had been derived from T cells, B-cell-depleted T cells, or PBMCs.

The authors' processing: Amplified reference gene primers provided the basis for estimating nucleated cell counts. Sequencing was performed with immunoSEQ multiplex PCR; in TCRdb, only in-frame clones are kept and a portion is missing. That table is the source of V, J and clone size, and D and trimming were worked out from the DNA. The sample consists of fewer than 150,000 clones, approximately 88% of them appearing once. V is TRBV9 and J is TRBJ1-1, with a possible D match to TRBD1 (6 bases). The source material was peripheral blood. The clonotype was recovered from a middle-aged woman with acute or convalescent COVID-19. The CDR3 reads CASSALTGHTEAFF. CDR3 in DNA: TGTGCCAGCAGCGCCCTGACAGGTCACACTGAAGCTTTCTTT.